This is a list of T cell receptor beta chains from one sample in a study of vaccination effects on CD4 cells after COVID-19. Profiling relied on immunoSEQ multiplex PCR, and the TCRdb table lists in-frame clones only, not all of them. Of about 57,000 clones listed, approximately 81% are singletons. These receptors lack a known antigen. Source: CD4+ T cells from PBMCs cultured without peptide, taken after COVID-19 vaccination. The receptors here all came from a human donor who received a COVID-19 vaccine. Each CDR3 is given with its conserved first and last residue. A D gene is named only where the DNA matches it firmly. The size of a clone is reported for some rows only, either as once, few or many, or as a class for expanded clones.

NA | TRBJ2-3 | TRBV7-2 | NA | TGTGCCAGCATCCCGGTAGGGGGGATTCCCTTAGATACGCAGTATTTT | CASIPVGGIPLDTQYF
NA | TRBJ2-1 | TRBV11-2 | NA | TGTGCCAGCAGCTTAGTAGCGCGTCCCAATGAGCAGTTCTTC | CASSLVARPNEQFF
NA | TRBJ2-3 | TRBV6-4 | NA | TGTGCCAGCAGGCTCACGGGAGATGCTAATACGCAGTATTTT | CASRLTGDANTQYF
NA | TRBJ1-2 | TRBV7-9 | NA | TGTGCCAGCAGCTTAGCAATTCAACCGGGACACTCTGGGACCGGCTACACCTTC | CASSLAIQPGHSGTGYTF
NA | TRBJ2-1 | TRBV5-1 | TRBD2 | TGCGCCAGCAGCTTGGGTTACATGGGAGGGAGGGCCGCCAGTGGTGGTGAGCAGTTCTTC | CASSLGYMGGRAASGGEQFF
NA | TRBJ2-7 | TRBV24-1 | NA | TGTGCCACCAGTGCCCCAGGGGAGATAGGGTACGAGCAGTACTTC | CATSAPGEIGYEQYF
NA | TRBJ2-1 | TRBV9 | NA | TGTGCCAGCAGCCCGCGCCCAGCGTCCTACAATGAGCAGTTCTTC | CASSPRPASYNEQFF
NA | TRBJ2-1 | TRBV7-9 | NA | TGTGCCAGCAGCTTAGGTGGGGCACAGCTTCTCTCCTACAATGAGCAGTTCTTC | CASSLGGAQLLSYNEQFF
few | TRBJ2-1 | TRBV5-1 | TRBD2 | TGCGCCAGCAGCTTGTCCGGGACTAGCGGGAGGGTTGAGCAGTTCTTC | CASSLSGTSGRVEQFF
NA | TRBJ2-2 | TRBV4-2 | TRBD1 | TGTGCCAGCAGCTCCGGGACAGGGGGCGCTGGAACCGGGGAGCTGTTTTTT | CASSSGTGGAGTGELFF
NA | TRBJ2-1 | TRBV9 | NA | TGTGCCAGCAGCGTTCGGGATGAGCAGTTCTTC | CASSVRDEQFF
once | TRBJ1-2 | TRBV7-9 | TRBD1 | TGTGCCAGCAGCTTTCCCCCTATCGGACAGGGGGGCCCTAACTATGGCTACACCTTC | CASSFPPIGQGGPNYGYTF
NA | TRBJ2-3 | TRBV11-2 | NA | TGTGCCAGCAGCTCAGGTCCAAAAGATACGCAGTATTTT | CASSSGPKDTQYF
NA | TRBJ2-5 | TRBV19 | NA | TGTGCCAGTAGTCAACAGGGACGGGAGACCCAGTACTTC | CASSQQGRETQYF
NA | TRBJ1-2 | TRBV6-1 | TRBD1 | TGTGCCAGCAGTGGGACAGGGGGCGAATCTAACTATGGCTACACCTTC | CASSGTGGESNYGYTF
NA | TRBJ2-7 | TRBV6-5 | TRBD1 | TGTGCCAGCAGTTACTCCACAGGGGGCGAGCAGTACTTC | CASSYSTGGEQYF
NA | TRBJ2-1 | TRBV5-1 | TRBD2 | TGCGCCAGCAGCCCCCTGGGGAGCGGGGGGCAAAGGAATGAGCAGTTCTTC | CASSPLGSGGQRNEQFF
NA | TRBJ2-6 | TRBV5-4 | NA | TGTGCCAGCAGCTTGGTAGGCTCTGGGGCCAACGTCCTGACTTTC | CASSLVGSGANVLTF
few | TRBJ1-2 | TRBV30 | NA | TGTGCCTGGAGGAGGGATTCGAGCTATGGCTACACCTTC | CAWRRDSSYGYTF
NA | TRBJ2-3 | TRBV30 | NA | TGTGCCTGGAGTGTCTTCTCGTGGGGGGTTCTCACAGATACGCAGTATTTT | CAWSVFSWGVLTDTQYF
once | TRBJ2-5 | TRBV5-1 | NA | TGCGCCAGCAGCTTGGGGACAGGGGTCCGACTAGCGGAAGAGACCCAGTACTTC | CASSLGTGVRLAEETQYF
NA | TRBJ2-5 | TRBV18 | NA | TGTGCCAGCTCCCCCCGAGGCGGGGCGCGGGAGACCCAGTACTTC | CASSPRGGARETQYF
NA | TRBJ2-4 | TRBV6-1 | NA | TGTGCCAGCAGTGAAGGACACCAAAACATTCAGTACTTC | CASSEGHQNIQYF
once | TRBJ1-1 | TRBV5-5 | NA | TGTGCCAGCAGCATCGGGACACCAAACACTGAAGCTTTCTTT | CASSIGTPNTEAFF
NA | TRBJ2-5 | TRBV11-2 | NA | TGTGCCAGCAGCTTAGAGGGGTCGGGGACCCAGTACTTC | CASSLEGSGTQYF
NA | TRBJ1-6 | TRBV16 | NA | TGTGCCAGCAGGGAGGATAATTCACCCCTCCACTTT | CASREDNSPLHF
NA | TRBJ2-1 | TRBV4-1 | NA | TGCGCCAGCGCCTCAGCCGGGCGGGGGCGTACTAGGAATGAGCAGTTCTTC | CASASAGRGRTRNEQFF
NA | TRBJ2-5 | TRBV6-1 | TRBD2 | TGTGCCAGCAGTGAAATACAAGCGGGGCGGAGAGAGACCCAGTACTTC | CASSEIQAGRRETQYF
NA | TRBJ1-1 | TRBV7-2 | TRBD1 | TGTGCCAGCAGCCCACTCCTGGGACAGGGGGCCACTGAAGCTTTCTTT | CASSPLLGQGATEAFF